The entry below gives a single TCR beta chain sequence along with its context. The assay was immunoSEQ multiplex PCR, and TCRdb's table has in-frame clones only and misses some. Among about 180,000 clones listed, over 75% were seen once. Germline V gene data show CDR1 as MDHEN and CDR2 as SYDVKM. This CDR3 has 14 residues. The ends lost 7 bases at V and 5 bases at J; junction bases unmatched: 8. The sample belongs to a study of blood T cell repertoires in COVID-19. The clonotype originates from a human donor with active or convalescent COVID-19. The donor label of this sample is uncertain. What was sequenced was peripheral blood. This chain uses TRBV28 with TRBJ2-5; 9 bases match TRBD1. CDR3 sequence (DNA): TGTGCCAGCACTTTCAGGGACAGGGCTGAGACCCAGTACTTC. This gives the protein CASTFRDRAETQYF.